The clone carrying this T cell receptor beta chain was found many times. The antigen remains undetermined. This specimen comes from a study of response to subunit inactivated influenza vaccine. Study-level results: Each seasonal influenza vaccination recruits few new T cells, the authors suggested.

Using its own MiXCR run on the RT-PCR reads, TCRdb lists one record per CDR3 protein. The top ten hold 3% of the sample, which has 500,000 to 600,000 distinct CDR3 sequences, more than 15% seen once. The sequence was obtained from a man between 50 and 75 years old who received an inactivated influenza vaccine. The source material was CD4+ T cells sorted from PBMCs, sampled less than 30 months after vaccination.

The CDR3 here is CASSARPSGNTIYF. DNA for the CDR3: TGTGCCAGCTCCGCCCGCCCCTCTGGAAACACCATATATTTT. V and J are TRBV6-6 and TRBJ1-3; D unclear. Trimming removed 8 bases at V and 0 bases at J, with 11 bases between. Germline CDR1 MNHNY, CDR2 SVGAGI (reference sequence). The CDR3 length is 14 residues.